This T cell receptor (beta chain) was sequenced during a study of persistence of HIV-infected CD4 T cells. Overall study: Blood samples, up to roughly 200 mL, came from multiple time points, except a couple of leukapheresis donors sampled once. Study findings and constraints: Within sorted populations, more oligoclonal TCRs accompanied more oligoclonal proviruses.

Lysates of CMV-infected fibroblasts at 8 to 10 ug/mL stimulated these cells. Memory cells lacking CD40L and CD69 with high CD45RO were sorted. This clone was observed once. The antigen is unknown. Germline CDR1 is MNHNY and CDR2 is SVGAGI (reference sequence). The CDR3 sequence is 14 residues long. The V end was cut by 0 bases, the J end by 1 base, with 7 bases between. The libraries were made with immunoSEQ version 4 in survey mode. Clones were read by immunoSEQ multiplex PCR, and TCRdb kept only the in-frame ones, dropping some. The table records tens of thousands of clones, 65% to 90% of them present only once.

The chain has TRBV6-6 and TRBJ2-7; D is undetermined. This TCR was recovered from an adult man with HIV who was CMV-seropositive. Material: CD4+ T cells sorted from PBMCs after roughly 18-hour stimulation, obtained from a patient who received antiretroviral therapy. The CDR3 DNA follows: TGTGCCAGCAGTTACTCGTTCGGTTCCTACGAGCAGTACTTC. Encoded protein: CASSYSFGSYEQYF.